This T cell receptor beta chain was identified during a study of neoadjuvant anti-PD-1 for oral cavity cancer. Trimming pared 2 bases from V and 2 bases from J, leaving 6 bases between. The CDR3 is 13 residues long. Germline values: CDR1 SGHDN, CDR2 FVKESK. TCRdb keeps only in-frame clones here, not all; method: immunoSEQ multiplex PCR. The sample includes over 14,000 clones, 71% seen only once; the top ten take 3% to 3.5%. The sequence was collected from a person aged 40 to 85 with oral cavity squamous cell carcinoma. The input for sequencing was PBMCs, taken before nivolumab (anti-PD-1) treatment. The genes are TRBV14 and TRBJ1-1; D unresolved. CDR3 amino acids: CASSQWDNTEAFF. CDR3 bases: TGTGCCAGCAGCCAATGGGATAACACTGAAGCTTTCTTT.